This record concerns one T cell receptor (beta chain) sequence. This sample stems from a study of T-cell reconstitution after alpha-beta-depleted transplantation in children. For TCRbeta, the library was prepared with unique molecular identifiers. TCRdb independently ran MiXCR on the PCR reads; one entry per CDR3 protein. The profile shows roughly 610,000 distinct CDR3 sequences, about 10% of them singletons. V dropped 3 bases and J dropped 1; count of bases not matched to a gene: 2. Germline V gene sequence: CDR1 DFQATT, CDR2 SNEGSKA (reference sequence). The CDR3 sequence is 13 residues long. This chain joins TRBV20-1 and TRBJ2-7; 8 bases agree with TRBD1. This sample comprised PBMCs from the stem cell graft donor, obtained from the stem cell graft. The source is a human donor who donated a stem cell graft to a child with acute myeloid leukemia. The CDR3 sequence: CSASGTGSYEQYF. In DNA form, the CDR3 reads TGCAGTGCTAGCGGGACAGGATCCTACGAGCAGTACTTC.